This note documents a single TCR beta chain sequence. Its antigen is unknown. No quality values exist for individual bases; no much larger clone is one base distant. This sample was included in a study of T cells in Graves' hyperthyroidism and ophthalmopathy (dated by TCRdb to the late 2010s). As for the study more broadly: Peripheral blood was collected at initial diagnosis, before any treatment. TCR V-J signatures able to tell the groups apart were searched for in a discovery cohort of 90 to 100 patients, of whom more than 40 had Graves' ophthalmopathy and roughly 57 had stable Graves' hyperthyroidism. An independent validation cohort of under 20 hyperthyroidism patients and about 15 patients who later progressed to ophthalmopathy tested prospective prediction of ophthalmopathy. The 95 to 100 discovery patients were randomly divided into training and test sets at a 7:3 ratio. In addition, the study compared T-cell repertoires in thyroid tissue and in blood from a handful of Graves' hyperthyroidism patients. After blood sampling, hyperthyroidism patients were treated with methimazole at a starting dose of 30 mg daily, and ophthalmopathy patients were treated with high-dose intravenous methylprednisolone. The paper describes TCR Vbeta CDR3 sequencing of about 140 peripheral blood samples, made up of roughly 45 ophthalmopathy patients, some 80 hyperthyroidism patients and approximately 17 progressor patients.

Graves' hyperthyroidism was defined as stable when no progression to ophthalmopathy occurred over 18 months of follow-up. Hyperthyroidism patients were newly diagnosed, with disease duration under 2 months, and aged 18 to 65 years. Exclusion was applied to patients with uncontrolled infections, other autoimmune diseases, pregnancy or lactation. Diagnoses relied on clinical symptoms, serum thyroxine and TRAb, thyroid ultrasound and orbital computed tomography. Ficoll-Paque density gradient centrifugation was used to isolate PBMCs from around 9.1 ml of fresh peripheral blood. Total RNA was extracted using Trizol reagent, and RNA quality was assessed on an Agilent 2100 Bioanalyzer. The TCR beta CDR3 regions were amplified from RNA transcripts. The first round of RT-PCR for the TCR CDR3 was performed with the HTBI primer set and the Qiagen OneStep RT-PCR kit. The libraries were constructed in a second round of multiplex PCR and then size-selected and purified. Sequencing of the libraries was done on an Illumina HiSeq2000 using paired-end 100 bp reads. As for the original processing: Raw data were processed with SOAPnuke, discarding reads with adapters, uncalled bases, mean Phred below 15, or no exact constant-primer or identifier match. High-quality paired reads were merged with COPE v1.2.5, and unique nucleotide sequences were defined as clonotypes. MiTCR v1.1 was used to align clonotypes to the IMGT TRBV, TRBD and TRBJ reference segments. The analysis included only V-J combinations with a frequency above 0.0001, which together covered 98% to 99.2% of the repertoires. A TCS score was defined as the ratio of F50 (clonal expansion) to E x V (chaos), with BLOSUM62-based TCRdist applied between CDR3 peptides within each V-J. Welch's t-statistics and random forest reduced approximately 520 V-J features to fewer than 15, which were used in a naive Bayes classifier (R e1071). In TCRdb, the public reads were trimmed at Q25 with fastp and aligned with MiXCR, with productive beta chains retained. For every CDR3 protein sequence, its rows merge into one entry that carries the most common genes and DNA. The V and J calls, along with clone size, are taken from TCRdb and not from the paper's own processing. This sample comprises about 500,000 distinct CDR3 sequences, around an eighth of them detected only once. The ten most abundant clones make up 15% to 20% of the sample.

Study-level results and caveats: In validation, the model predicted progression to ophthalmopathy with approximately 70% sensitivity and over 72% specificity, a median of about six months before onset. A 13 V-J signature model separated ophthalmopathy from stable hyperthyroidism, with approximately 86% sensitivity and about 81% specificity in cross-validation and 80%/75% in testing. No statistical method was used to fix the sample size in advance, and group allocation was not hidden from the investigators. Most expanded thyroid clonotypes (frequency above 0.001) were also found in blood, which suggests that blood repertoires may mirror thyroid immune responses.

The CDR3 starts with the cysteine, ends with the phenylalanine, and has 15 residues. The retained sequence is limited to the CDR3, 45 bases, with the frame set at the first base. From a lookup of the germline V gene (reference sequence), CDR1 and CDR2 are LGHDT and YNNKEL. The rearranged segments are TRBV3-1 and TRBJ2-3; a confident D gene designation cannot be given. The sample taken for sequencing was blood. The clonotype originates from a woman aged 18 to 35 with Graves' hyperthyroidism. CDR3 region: CARSQESESTDTQYF. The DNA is TGTGCGAGAAGCCAAGAGTCCGAGAGCACAGATACGCAGTATTTT.